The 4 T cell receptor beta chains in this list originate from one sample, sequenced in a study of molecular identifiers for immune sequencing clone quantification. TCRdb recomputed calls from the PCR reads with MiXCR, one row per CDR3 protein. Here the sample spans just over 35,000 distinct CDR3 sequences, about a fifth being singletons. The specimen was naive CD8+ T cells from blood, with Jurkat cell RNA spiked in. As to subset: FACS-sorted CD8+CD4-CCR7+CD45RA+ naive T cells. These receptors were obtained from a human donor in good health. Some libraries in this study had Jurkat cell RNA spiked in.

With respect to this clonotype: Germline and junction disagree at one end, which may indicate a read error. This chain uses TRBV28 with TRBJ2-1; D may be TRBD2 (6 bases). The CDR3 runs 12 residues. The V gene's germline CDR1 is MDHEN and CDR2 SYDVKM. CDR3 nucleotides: TGTGTCAGCCGGGAGCCGCTTAATGAGCAGTTCTTC. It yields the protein CVSREPLNEQFF.

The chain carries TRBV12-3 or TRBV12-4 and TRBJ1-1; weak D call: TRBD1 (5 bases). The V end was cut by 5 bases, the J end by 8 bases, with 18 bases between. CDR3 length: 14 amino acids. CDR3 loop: CASSPEGRTAEAFF. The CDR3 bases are TGTGCCAGCAGTCCCGAGGGACGGACCGCCGAAGCTTTCTTT.

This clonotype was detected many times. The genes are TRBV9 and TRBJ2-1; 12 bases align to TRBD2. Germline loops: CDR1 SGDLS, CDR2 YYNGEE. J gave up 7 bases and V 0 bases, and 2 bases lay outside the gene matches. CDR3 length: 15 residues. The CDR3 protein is CASSVEGTSGNEQFF. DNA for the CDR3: TGTGCCAGCAGCGTAGAGGGGACTAGCGGGAATGAGCAGTTCTTC.

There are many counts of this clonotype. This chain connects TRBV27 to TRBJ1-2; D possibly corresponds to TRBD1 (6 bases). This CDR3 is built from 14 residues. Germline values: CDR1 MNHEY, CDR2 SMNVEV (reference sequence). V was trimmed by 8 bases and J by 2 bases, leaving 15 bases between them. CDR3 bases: TGTGCCAGCCGCAAAGGGGGGGCGAACTATGGCTACACCTTC. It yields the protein CASRKGGANYGYTF.